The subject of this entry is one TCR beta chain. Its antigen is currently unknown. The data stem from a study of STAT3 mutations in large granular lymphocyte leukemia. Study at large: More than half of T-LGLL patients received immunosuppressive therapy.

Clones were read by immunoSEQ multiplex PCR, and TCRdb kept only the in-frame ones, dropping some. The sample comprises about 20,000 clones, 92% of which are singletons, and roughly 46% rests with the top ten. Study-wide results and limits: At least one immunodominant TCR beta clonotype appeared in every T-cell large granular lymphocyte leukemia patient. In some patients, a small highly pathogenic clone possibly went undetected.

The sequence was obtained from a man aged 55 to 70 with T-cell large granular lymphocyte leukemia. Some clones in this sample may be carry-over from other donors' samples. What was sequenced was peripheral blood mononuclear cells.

The CDR3 is CASSLGDGVKNIQYF. For the CDR3, the DNA is TGTGCCAGCAGCTTAGGGGACGGAGTCAAAAACATTCAGTACTTC. This sequence joins TRBV7-9 and TRBJ2-4, with D perhaps TRBD1 or TRBD2 (5 bases each). Germline lookup yields CDR1 SEHNR and CDR2 FQNEAQ (reference sequence). The CDR3 runs to 15 residues. Trimming cost V 1 base and J 3 bases, with 10 bases left between them.